This TCR beta chain derives from a study of blood T cells in healthy people across ages. General observations from the study: Fewer expanded clones and more diversity marked long-lived versus aged donors. Roughly linear declines in TCR beta diversity per million T cells occurred with age.

This clonotype was detected only a few times. The antigen is not known. A second PCR, run for about 7 to 11 cycles, used a sample-barcoded 5' primer plus a J-beta primer mix. TCRdb used MiXCR to reprocess the 5' RACE reads, holding one entry per CDR3 protein. The table includes almost 1 million distinct CDR3 sequences, roughly 51% detected once. The CDR3 extends over 12 amino acids. Trimming removed 5 bases from V and 6 bases from J; junction bases left unmatched: 4. Germline-derived CDR1 and CDR2 are LGHNA and YNFKEQ. The sequenced material came from blood. The chain combines TRBV4-2 with TRBJ2-7, with 7 bases lining up with TRBD2. This receptor was obtained from a woman aged 55-75 years in good health. The CDR3 region has the DNA TGTGCCAGCAGCGGGAGGGGTCGCGAGCAGTACTTC. Encoded protein: CASSGRGREQYF.